Sequencing of this TCR beta chain was carried out in a study of T cell repertoires in cytomegalovirus infection. In the study overall: Shared public TCR beta signatures pointed to both CMV infection and a matching HLA type. Whole-study findings and limits: HLA-C-restricted CMV clonotypes gave the most frequent clonotype in two of eight donors.

TCRdb reprocessed the reads with MiXCR, giving one entry per CDR3 protein. The sample carries fewer than 250,000 distinct CDR3 sequences, 10% to 15% recorded once. This clonotype has a count of ten or more. Its antigen is currently unknown. In germline, CDR1 is MNHEY, CDR2 SMNVEV (reference sequence). CDR3 size: 14 residues. The V segment lost 5 bases and the J segment 5 bases; nucleotides outside the gene matches: 3. The receptor was derived from a human donor in good health (CMV status not recorded). Some clones in this sample may be carry-over from other donors' samples. The rearrangement joins TRBV27 to TRBJ2-1; 10 nucleotides agree with TRBD2. The material sequenced was PBMCs. The CDR3 coding sequence is TGTGCCAGCAGTGTAGCGGGAGGAAACAATGAGCAGTTCTTC. Its translation: CASSVAGGNNEQFF.